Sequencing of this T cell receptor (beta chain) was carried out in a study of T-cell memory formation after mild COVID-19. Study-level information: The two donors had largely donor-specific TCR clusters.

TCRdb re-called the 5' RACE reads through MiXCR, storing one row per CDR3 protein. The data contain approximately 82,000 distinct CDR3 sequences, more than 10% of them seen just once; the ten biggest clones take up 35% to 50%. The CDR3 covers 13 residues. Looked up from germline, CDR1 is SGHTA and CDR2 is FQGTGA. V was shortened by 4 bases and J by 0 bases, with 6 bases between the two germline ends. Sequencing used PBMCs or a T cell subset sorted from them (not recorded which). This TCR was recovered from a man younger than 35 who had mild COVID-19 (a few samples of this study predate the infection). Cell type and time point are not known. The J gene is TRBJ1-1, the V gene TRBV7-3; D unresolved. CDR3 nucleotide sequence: TGTGCCAGCAGCTCCCAGGTGAACACTGAAGCTTTCTTT. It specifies CASSSQVNTEAFF.